This T cell receptor (beta chain) was recorded in a study of Ad26.COV2.S vaccination and SARS-CoV-2 variants. Study-wide background: Enrollment placed the donor in the COV1001 Ad26.COV2.S trial arm. Once or twice, 56 days apart, Ad26.COV2.S was delivered intramuscularly.

Study-wide findings and caveats: Analyses of TCR breadth and depth may have underestimated total T cell responses.

V was clipped by 7 bases and J by 1 base; unmatched bases: 5. CDR1 and CDR2 (germline): SGHNT, YYREEE (reference sequence). The CDR3 is 15 residues long. Generated by immunoSEQ multiplex PCR, the TCRdb table keeps only in-frame clones and is missing some. In the table there are 300,000 to 400,000 clones, around 83% of which are singletons. The treatment is: some 20 received Ad26.COV2.S at low or high dose, single or two shots; roughly 5 received placebo; per-sample allocation not given. Day 63 after the first injection of vaccine or placebo was the sampling time. An 18-55-year-old adult in Boston served as donor. As to this clone: Its cognate antigen is unknown.

The sample in question was peripheral blood, obtained in a trial of Ad26.COV2.S vaccine versus placebo. This receptor was identified in a person between 18 and 65 years old who received the Ad26.COV2.S COVID-19 vaccine or a placebo. This chain uses TRBV5-4 with TRBJ2-7, with 13 bases that match TRBD2. The CDR3 sequence is CASGRTSGSSYEQYF. The CDR3 nucleotides are TGTGCCAGCGGCCGGACTAGCGGGAGTTCCTACGAGCAGTACTTC.